This is a list of T cell receptor beta chains from one sample in a study of T cell changes during pregnancy in multiple sclerosis. The assay was immunoSEQ multiplex PCR, and TCRdb's table has in-frame clones only and misses some. Of just under 20,000 clones listed, roughly 85% are singletons. The source material was CD8+ T cells from peripheral blood mononuclear cells, sampled in the third trimester of pregnancy. Receptors originate from a female donor in good health, enrolled as a control in a pregnancy study. Each CDR3 is given with its conserved first and last residue. The D gene is left open where the match is weak. The listing skips clone size in some rows; elsewhere it reads once, few, many or a size class.

abundance	d_gene	v_gene	j_gene	CDR3aa	CDR3nt
.	.	TRBV5-1	TRBJ1-1	CASSLSLNTEAFF	TGCGCCAGCAGCTTGAGCTTGAACACTGAAGCTTTCTTT
.	.	TRBV30	TRBJ2-4	CAWSVRSDIQYF	TGTGCCTGGAGTGTACGGTCGGACATTCAGTACTTC
once	TRBD1	TRBV11-2	TRBJ1-5	CASSLEGGSNQPQHF	TGTGCCAGCAGCTTAGAAGGGGGCAGCAATCAGCCCCAGCATTTT
.	.	TRBV2	TRBJ1-2	CASPDISLRGYTF	TGTGCCAGCCCAGACATCAGCCTCCGTGGCTACACCTTC
.	.	TRBV4-1	TRBJ1-5	CASSRDYSNQPQHF	TGCGCCAGCAGCCGAGATTATAGCAATCAGCCCCAGCATTTT
large	.	TRBV2	TRBJ1-1	CASSDSRWQGITEAFF	TGTGCCAGCAGTGATTCACGTTGGCAGGGGATCACTGAAGCTTTCTTT
.	TRBD1	TRBV11-3	TRBJ2-7	CASSLTGQGYEQYF	TGTGCCAGCAGCTTAACGGGACAGGGTTACGAGCAGTACTTC
.	.	TRBV6-1	TRBJ1-2	CASALWGGNYGYTF	TGTGCCAGTGCCCTTTGGGGGGGCAACTATGGCTACACCTTC
.	.	TRBV9	TRBJ2-1	CASSVEADYNSHEQFF	TGTGCCAGCAGCGTAGAGGCAGACTACAATTCGCATGAGCAGTTCTTC
.	.	TRBV5-4	TRBJ2-3	CASSLAADTQYF	TGTGCCAGCAGCTTAGCTGCAGATACGCAGTATTTT
.	TRBD1	TRBV27	TRBJ2-2	CASSPPGTVNTGELFF	TGTGCCAGCAGTCCCCCCGGGACAGTGAACACCGGGGAGCTGTTTTTT
.	.	TRBV2	TRBJ2-4	CASSEYGGRLAKNIQYF	TGTGCCAGCAGTGAATACGGGGGGCGGCTAGCCAAAAACATTCAGTACTTC
.	TRBD1	TRBV5-4	TRBJ1-2	CASRWDSNYGYTF	TGTGCCAGCAGATGGGACAGTAACTATGGCTACACCTTC
.	.	TRBV14	TRBJ2-1	CASSQWGRNEQFF	TGTGCCAGCAGCCAATGGGGGAGGAATGAGCAGTTCTTC
.	.	TRBV18	TRBJ2-7	CASSVGMDYEQYF	TGTGCCAGCTCTGTAGGGATGGACTACGAGCAGTACTTC
once	.	TRBV5-4	TRBJ2-7	CASSLEPYEQYF	TGTGCCAGCAGCTTGGAGCCCTACGAGCAGTACTTC
.	.	TRBV12-5	TRBJ1-4	CASGGAQEKLFF	TGTGCTAGTGGGGGGGCACAGGAAAAACTGTTTTTT
.	TRBD1	TRBV5-4	TRBJ2-7	CASSPDLGGLHEQYF	TGTGCCAGCAGCCCAGACCTAGGGGGCCTCCACGAGCAGTACTTC
.	.	TRBV25-1	TRBJ2-2	CASKGAGETGELFF	TGTGCCAGCAAAGGGGCAGGGGAAACCGGGGAGCTGTTTTTT
.	.	TRBV13	TRBJ2-5	CASSLQGWETQYF	TGTGCCAGCAGCTTACAGGGGTGGGAGACCCAGTACTTC
.	.	TRBV4-3	TRBJ1-1	CASSHDRENTEAFF	TGCGCCAGCAGCCATGACCGGGAGAACACTGAAGCTTTCTTT
.	TRBD1	TRBV7-6	TRBJ1-2	CASSLAGTARYGYTF	TGTGCCAGCAGCTTAGCAGGGACAGCCCGCTATGGCTACACCTTC
medium-sized	.	TRBV19	TRBJ1-1	CASSKIRDLNTEAFF	TGTGCCAGTAGTAAGATCAGGGATTTGAACACTGAAGCTTTCTTT
.	.	TRBV11-2	TRBJ1-2	CASSLEGSPNYGYTF	TGTGCCAGCAGCTTAGAGGGCAGCCCGAACTATGGCTACACCTTC
.	TRBD1	TRBV28	TRBJ2-7	CATTGQDDYEQYF	TGTGCCACTACGGGACAGGATGACTACGAGCAGTACTTC
.	.	TRBV19	TRBJ1-1	CASSLGRNTEAFF	TGTGCCAGTAGCCTTGGGCGGAACACTGAAGCTTTCTTT
.	TRBD2	TRBV27	TRBJ2-3	CASGNIGGSDTDTQYF	TGTGCCAGCGGGAATATCGGGGGGTCCGACACAGATACGCAGTATTTT
medium-sized	.	TRBV4-2	TRBJ2-2	CASSQAGNTGELFF	TGTGCCAGCAGCCAAGCAGGAAACACCGGGGAGCTGTTTTTT
.	TRBD2	TRBV27	TRBJ2-3	CASSMGGVGTMDTQYF	TGTGCCAGCAGCATGGGGGGGGTTGGGACCATGGATACGCAGTATTTT
.	.	TRBV4-3	TRBJ2-1	CASSQDPVNEQFF	TGCGCCAGCAGCCAAGATCCGGTCAATGAGCAGTTCTTC
.	.	TRBV28	TRBJ1-5	CASRTLGGGGNQPQHF	TGTGCCAGCAGGACGTTGGGCGGGGGAGGGAATCAGCCCCAGCATTTT
once	.	TRBV11-1	TRBJ1-6	CASSLEVRATASPLHF	TGCGCCAGCAGCTTAGAGGTCAGGGCTACGGCCTCACCCCTCCACTTT
.	.	TRBV13	TRBJ2-1	CASSTRQESSYNEQFF	TGTGCCAGCAGCACCAGACAGGAGAGCTCCTACAATGAGCAGTTCTTC
.	TRBD1	TRBV7-9	TRBJ2-3	CASSLGGQGFSDTQYF	TGTGCCAGCAGCTTAGGGGGACAGGGATTCTCAGATACGCAGTATTTT
.	.	TRBV5-5	TRBJ1-1	CASSFDLNTEAFF	TGTGCCAGCAGCTTTGACTTGAACACTGAAGCTTTCTTT
.	.	TRBV9	TRBJ1-3	CASSVASSSGNTIYF	TGTGCCAGCAGCGTCGCCTCGAGCTCTGGAAACACCATATATTTT
.	TRBD1	TRBV7-6	TRBJ1-6	CASSLGGGQGYNSPLHF	TGTGCCAGCAGCTTAGGGGGAGGACAGGGTTATAATTCACCCCTCCACTTT
.	TRBD1	TRBV27	TRBJ2-7	CASSPGTASYEQYF	TGTGCCAGCAGTCCCGGGACAGCGTCCTACGAGCAGTACTTC
.	.	TRBV13	TRBJ2-2	CASSIGDIPPRELFF	TGTGCCAGCAGCATTGGGGACATACCGCCCCGGGAGCTGTTTTTT